Following are 26 T cell receptor beta chains from one sample sequenced in a study of shared clonotypes between healthy human individuals. CD45RO-negative cells were positively selected for CCR7, leaving out terminally differentiated effector memory CD45RA+ cells. Repertoires were generated with immunoSEQ multiplex PCR, while TCRdb's copy carries only in-frame clones and drops some. The table records about 2.2 million clones, just over 90% of them present only once. The sample comprised naive CD8+ T cells from PBMCs. The origin of the receptors is a man aged 18-30 years in good health. Some clones in this sample may be carry-over from other donors' samples.

The rearrangement links TRBV19 to TRBJ1-5; the match to TRBD1 covers 8 bases. V gave up 7 bases and J gave up 7 bases; unmatched junction bases: 3. CDR1 and CDR2 from the germline V gene are LNHDA and SQIVND (reference sequence). The CDR3 is made up of 12 amino acids. The CDR3 loop reads CASKTGGQPQHF. The CDR3 DNA sequence: TGTGCCAGTAAAACAGGGGGACAGCCCCAGCATTTT.

The genes are TRBV7-9 and TRBJ2-3; 7 nucleotides match TRBD1. Trimming took 1 base from V and 14 from J; bases not matched to a gene: 6. The CDR3 has 12 residues. Looked up from germline, CDR1 is SEHNR and CDR2 is FQNEAQ (reference sequence). This CDR3 is CASSLGGTVAYF. In DNA form, the CDR3 reads TGTGCCAGCAGCTTAGGTGGGACAGTGGCGTATTTT.

The chain employs TRBV27 and TRBJ2-1; D may match TRBD1 or TRBD2 (6 bases each). Trimming removed 8 bases at V and 9 bases at J, with 17 bases between. Germline CDR1 MNHEY, CDR2 SMNVEV (reference sequence). This CDR3 contains 13 residues. The CDR3 region is CASAWGAKGEQFF. Here the CDR3 DNA reads TGTGCCAGCGCATGGGGGGCGAAGGGTGAGCAGTTCTTC.

This chain connects TRBV7-9 to TRBJ1-1; 8 nucleotides align to TRBD1. In germline, CDR1 is SEHNR, CDR2 FQNEAQ (reference sequence). The ends lost 5 bases at V and 4 bases at J; junction bases unmatched: 9. The CDR3 sequence is 15 residues long. The CDR3 region has the DNA TGTGCCAGCAGCCCCGGTGGACAGGGACCCACTGAAGCTTTCTTT. Translation: CASSPGGQGPTEAFF.

This chain uses TRBV28 with TRBJ1-1; D gene unclear. Germline CDR1 MDHEN, CDR2 SYDVKM. This CDR3 comprises 17 residues. V dropped 3 bases and J dropped 5 bases, with 22 bases sitting between them. CDR3 sequence reads: CASSFRPVLAKWTEAFF. DNA of the CDR3: TGTGCCAGCAGTTTCCGACCGGTACTGGCTAAATGGACTGAAGCTTTCTTT. The whole variable domain, remainder taken from reference TRBV28 and TRBJ1-1, is DVKVTQSSRYLVKRTGEKVFLECVQDMDHENMFWYRQDPGLGLRLIYFSYDVKMKEKGDIPEGYSVSREKKERFSLILESASTNQTSMYLCASSFRPVLAKWTEAFFGQGTRLTVV.

This clone was counted only a few times. The chain employs TRBV4-1 and TRBJ1-1; D is undetermined. This CDR3 contains 15 residues. With 6 bases removed from V and 0 bases from J, the gap between germline ends came to 14 bases. Germline V CDR1 and CDR2: MGHRA, YSYEKL. The chain's CDR3 is CASRPVAVLNTEAFF. The CDR3 nucleotides read TGCGCCAGCAGGCCGGTGGCAGTCTTGAACACTGAAGCTTTCTTT.

The chain carries TRBV5-1 and TRBJ2-7; 7 nucleotides align to TRBD1. CDR1 and CDR2 from the germline V gene are SGHRS and YFSETQ. J gave up 2 bases and V 4 bases, and 9 bases lay outside the gene matches. The CDR3 totals 15 residues. CDR3 sequence reads: CASSEGQTGAYEQYF. The CDR3 nucleotides read TGCGCCAGCAGCGAAGGCCAAACAGGGGCCTACGAGCAGTACTTC.

The V and J genes are TRBV11-1 and TRBJ2-1, with 7 bases fitting TRBD2. The CDR3 covers 17 residues. Germline V CDR1 and CDR2: SGHAT, FQDESV (reference sequence). Unmatched junction bases numbered 9, after V lost 1 base and J lost 3 bases. The CDR3 nucleotides are TGTGCCAGCAGCTTAGTTCATCTAGCGGAGATCTACAATGAGCAGTTCTTC. Amino acid sequence: CASSLVHLAEIYNEQFF.

The J gene is TRBJ2-7, the V gene TRBV2; TRBD2 aligns across 11 bases. The CDR3 has 16 amino acids. Germline CDR1 reads SNHLY; CDR2 reads FYNNEI. The V segment lost 5 bases and the J segment 0 bases; nucleotides outside the gene matches: 6. The CDR3 loop reads CASSPGLAEYSYEQYF. The DNA of the CDR3 is TGTGCCAGCAGTCCGGGACTAGCGGAATACTCCTACGAGCAGTACTTC.

The chain carries TRBV10-3 and TRBJ2-3; possibly TRBD1 for D (6 bases). Germline values: CDR1 ENHRY, CDR2 SYGVKD. Trimming pared 1 base from V and 1 base from J, leaving 15 bases between. The CDR3 extends over 17 amino acids. The CDR3: CAISEWGQSIRTDTQYF. Written as DNA, the CDR3 is TGTGCCATCAGTGAGTGGGGGCAATCTATACGCACAGATACGCAGTATTTT.

The chain joins TRBV7-8 to TRBJ1-5; D is unclear. This CDR3 is built from 11 residues. V lost 10 bases to trimming and J lost 8 bases, with 12 bases between them. Germline loops: CDR1 SGHVS, CDR2 FQNEAQ. The CDR3 DNA reads as TGTGCCACCGGCGCGGGGAAGCCCCAGCATTTT. As protein: CATGAGKPQHF.

V is TRBV19 and J is TRBJ1-5; TRBD1 might be the D (5 bases). Trimming removed 3 bases at V and 2 bases at J, with 8 bases between. CDR1 LNHDA and CDR2 SQIVND come from the germline V gene (reference sequence). The CDR3 loop spans 14 amino acids. The CDR3 DNA sequence: TGTGCCAGTAGTATGGCGGGGGGCAATCAGCCCCAGCATTTT. Residues: CASSMAGGNQPQHF.

V usage is TRBV6-6 and J usage is TRBJ2-1; D is perhaps TRBD1 or TRBD2 (5 bases each). CDR3 length: 12 residues. Trimming shortened V by 5 bases and J by 8 bases, and 10 bases separated the two germline ends. Germline V CDR1 and CDR2: MNHNY, SVGAGI (reference sequence). This CDR3 is CASSGGADEQFF. CDR3 nucleotide sequence: TGTGCCAGCAGTGGGGGAGCGGATGAGCAGTTCTTC.

This chain uses TRBV7-8 with TRBJ2-7, with D possibly being TRBD1 (6 bases). CDR1 is SGHVS, CDR2 FQNEAQ, per germline. The V end lost 5 bases, the J end lost 0 bases, and 11 bases lay between the germline ends. The length of the CDR3 is 14 residues. The CDR3 sequence: CASSPGVVSYEQYF. Written as DNA, the CDR3 is TGTGCCAGCAGCCCAGGGGTGGTCTCCTACGAGCAGTACTTC.

The chain combines TRBV9 with TRBJ2-5; D might be TRBD2 (6 bases). Deletions cut 2 bases from V and 5 bases from J, with 10 bases between. The CDR3 runs 13 residues. Looked up from germline, CDR1 is SGDLS and CDR2 is YYNGEE. DNA for the CDR3: TGTGCCAGCAGCGTCACTAGCTGGGAGACCCAGTACTTC. This sequence encodes CASSVTSWETQYF. Together with reference TRBV9 and TRBJ2-5, the CDR3 gives the full variable domain: DSGVTQTPKHLITATGQRVTLRCSPRSGDLSVYWYQQSLDQGLQFLIQYYNGEERAKGNILERFSAQQFPDLHSELNLSSLELGDSALYFCASSVTSWETQYFGPGTRLLVL.

The chain couples TRBV11-2 to TRBJ1-2, with D unclear. The CDR3 spans 12 residues. Trimming removed 8 bases at V and 7 bases at J, with 14 bases between. CDR1 is SGHAT, CDR2 FQNNGV, per germline. Here the CDR3 reads CASGVDASGYTF. DNA of the CDR3: TGTGCCAGCGGGGTTGACGCGAGTGGCTACACCTTC.

The chain recombines TRBV6-4 with TRBJ1-1; D gene unclear. Germline V gives CDR1 MRHNA, CDR2 SNTAGT. V was pared by 5 bases and J by 1 base, with 8 bases between. The CDR3 loop spans 13 amino acids. CDR3 protein: CASSPEPNTEAFF. In DNA form, the CDR3 reads TGTGCCAGCAGTCCAGAACCGAACACTGAAGCTTTCTTT.

This clone is a singleton in its sample. The gene calls are TRBV6-5 and TRBJ2-7; TRBD1 matches 8 bases. Trimming cost V 6 bases and J 1 base; bases outside gene matches: 8. CDR1 and CDR2 (germline): MNHEY, SVGAGI. The CDR3 loop spans 15 amino acids. This CDR3 is CASSQDRGLSYEQYF. CDR3 nucleotides: TGTGCCAGCAGCCAAGACAGGGGATTATCCTACGAGCAGTACTTC.

On this clone: Other DNA sequences in this specimen translate into the identical CDR3. The chain uses TRBV28 and TRBJ1-1; TRBD1 matches at 9 bases. This CDR3 spans 14 amino acids. Germline V lookup: CDR1 MDHEN, CDR2 SYDVKM. J lost 4 bases, V lost 7 bases, and 7 bases had no gene match. The CDR3 sequence: CASTQDRGGTEAFF. The CDR3 bases are TGTGCCAGCACCCAGGACAGGGGTGGCACTGAAGCTTTCTTT.

The rearrangement joins TRBV30 to TRBJ2-7, with D possibly being TRBD1 (5 bases). The CDR3 is 14 residues long. Looked up from germline, CDR1 is GTSNPN and CDR2 is SVGIG (reference sequence). The V and J ends lost 2 bases and 5 bases respectively, with 16 bases between them. CDR3: CAWSRGIGDNEQYF. The DNA of the CDR3 is TGTGCCTGGAGTAGGGGTATTGGAGATAACGAGCAGTACTTC. Full variable domain (rest looked up from reference TRBV30 and TRBJ2-7): SQTIHQWPATLVQPVGSPLSLECTVEGTSNPNLYWYRQAAGRGLQLLFYSVGIGQISSEVPQNLSASRPQDRQFILSSKKLLLSDSGFYLCAWSRGIGDNEQYFGPGTRLTVT.

This clone was picked up one time. This chain links TRBV7-2 with TRBJ1-5; D not certain. V was shortened by 1 base and J by 5 bases, with 9 bases between the two germline ends. The germline gives CDR1 SGHTA, CDR2 FQGNSA. The CDR3 consists of 14 residues. Written as DNA, the CDR3 is TGTGCCAGCAGCTTAGTTGTAGTGGATCAGCCCCAGCATTTT. Amino acids: CASSLVVVDQPQHF.

V is TRBV19 and J is TRBJ1-2, with D possibly TRBD1 on 6 matching bases. Trimming removed 5 bases at V and 10 bases at J, with 20 bases between. CDR1 is LNHDA and CDR2 is SQIVND in the germline V gene (reference sequence). The CDR3 sequence is 14 residues long. The CDR3 DNA sequence: TGTGCCAGTAGTCCGCGTGTAGGGGGAATTAACTACACCTTC. It codes for CASSPRVGGINYTF. Supplemented by reference TRBV19 and TRBJ1-2, the full variable domain reads DGGITQSPKYLFRKEGQNVTLSCEQNLNHDAMYWYRQDPGQGLRLIYYSQIVNDFQKGDIAEGYSVSREKKESFPLTVTSAQKNPTAFYLCASSPRVGGINYTFGSGTRLTVV.

This chain joins TRBV29-1 and TRBJ2-3; 10 bases are shared with TRBD2. This CDR3 region has 14 residues. V gave up 6 bases and J gave up 5 bases; unmatched junction bases: 8. Germline assignment: CDR1 SQVTM and CDR2 ANQGSEA. CDR3: CSVLSGRPGDTQYF. The CDR3 DNA follows: TGCAGCGTCCTTAGCGGGAGGCCGGGAGATACGCAGTATTTT.

V and J are TRBV6-5 and TRBJ2-7, with 8 bases matching TRBD2. Germline V gene lookup returns CDR1 MNHEY and CDR2 SVGAGI. The V and J ends lost 0 bases and 2 bases, in that order; junction bases with no gene match: 6. The CDR3 consists of 16 residues. Written as DNA, the CDR3 is TGTGCCAGCAGTTACTCCCTGACTAGCGCGACCTACGAGCAGTACTTC. Its translation is CASSYSLTSATYEQYF.

V usage is TRBV5-1 and J usage is TRBJ2-5, with D possibly called TRBD1 or TRBD2 (6 bases each). The CDR3 is made up of 14 amino acids. Germline lookup yields CDR1 SGHRS and CDR2 YFSETQ. V was trimmed by 1 base and J by 4 bases, leaving 11 bases between them. CDR3 in amino acids: CASSLFTGAETQYF. CDR3 DNA sequence: TGCGCCAGCAGCTTGTTTACGGGGGCAGAGACCCAGTACTTC.

The V gene is TRBV27, the J gene TRBJ2-1; D is perhaps TRBD1 (6 bases). This CDR3 is built from 18 residues. Looked up from germline, CDR1 is MNHEY and CDR2 is SMNVEV (reference sequence). V lost 3 bases, J lost 2 bases, and 20 bases lay in between. The CDR3 sequence: CASSFRWTPGVAYNEQFF. CDR3 DNA: TGTGCCAGCAGTTTCCGATGGACCCCAGGGGTAGCCTACAATGAGCAGTTCTTC.